This T cell receptor (beta chain) was identified during a study of identical twins. Study observations and caveats: A partial confounding effect on zero-insertion analyses could come from invariant MAIT and iNKT cells. Abundant cord blood beta clonotypes carried fewer insertions; memory repertoires showed none.

A word on this clonotype: Its antigen is still unknown.

A universal primer site arose from template switching, and cDNA bore unique molecular identifiers. TCRdb ran MiXCR on the 5' RACE reads and lists one entry per CDR3 protein. The sample records 130,000 to 150,000 distinct CDR3 sequences, under 4.5% being singletons. V was pared by 1 base and J by 4 bases, with 5 bases of the junction left unmatched. From germline, CDR1 is KGHDR and CDR2 SFDVKD. This CDR3 spans 16 amino acids. The TCR originated in a man younger than 35 in good health. The sample taken for sequencing was memory T cells sorted from blood. This chain connects TRBV24-1 to TRBJ2-3, with TRBD2 matching 9 bases. Written as DNA, the CDR3 is TGTGCCACCAGTGATTTTCCAGCGGGAGGCCCAGATACGCAGTATTTT. Translation: CATSDFPAGGPDTQYF.